This T cell receptor beta chain originates from a study of regulatory T cells in long-lasting Graves disease. With iRepertoire HTBI primers and Arm-PCR of CDR3 regions, TCR beta libraries were built. TCRdb ran MiXCR on the multiplex PCR reads and lists one entry per CDR3 protein. This sample has 650,000 to 850,000 distinct CDR3 sequences; about 32% occur once, and the top ten carry 42%. Germline trimming cut 4 bases from V and 5 bases from J; bases unmatched to any gene: 7. CDR1 and CDR2 from the germline V gene are SQVTM and ANQGSEA. The CDR3 sequence is 14 residues long. Study conclusions and caveats: With persistent disease, TRBV28, TRBJ1-2 and TRBJ2-5 were the favored segments. With some 2,700 shared public clonotypes, persistent patients exceeded new patients, who shared about 1,000.

Specified time point: persistent/refractory GD, antithyroid drugs over 5 years with positive TRAb. PBMCs were the source of the RNA used for TCR sequencing. Into tubes containing EDTA, approximately 9 milliliters of peripheral blood were drawn. This clonotype was recorded at least ten times. What it recognizes is unknown. This TCR came from a female donor with Graves disease. Sequencing was performed on peripheral blood mononuclear cells (PBMCs), taken when the disease was refractory, from a patient treated with antithyroid drugs. The chain employs TRBV29-1 and TRBJ1-1; TRBD1 matches 10 bases. CDR3 coding DNA: TGCAGCGTTGCGACAGGGGGCGAGTATACTGAAGCTTTCTTT. Translation: CSVATGGEYTEAFF.